This entry lists 4 T cell receptor beta chains sequenced from one sample in a study of beta chain features in type 1 diabetes. Study results and caveats: Significant though moderate, a shortening of TCRB CDR3s appeared in all four CD4+ subsets of Type 1 diabetes patients.

Sequencing targeted expressed TCRB transcripts, as all isolated RNA had been reverse transcribed. Clones were sequenced by immunoSEQ multiplex PCR, and TCRdb holds only the in-frame ones, with some missing. The table records some 350,000 clones, around 10% of them present only once. Their antigens remain unidentified. The sequencing sample was made of central memory CD4+ T cells from blood. The receptors originated from a man aged 25-40 years with type 1 diabetes.

This clone showed up just a few times. The rearrangement uses TRBV28 and TRBJ1-1; no reliable D call. The CDR3 has 14 residues. V was trimmed by 5 bases and J by 5 bases, leaving 15 bases between them. Per the germline V gene, CDR1 is MDHEN and CDR2 is SYDVKM. The CDR3 here is CASSPKWVRTEAFF. CDR3 coding DNA: TGTGCCAGCAGTCCAAAATGGGTGAGAACTGAAGCTTTCTTT.

In its sample, this clone was seen a few times. The chain couples TRBV27 to TRBJ1-2; 8 nucleotides match TRBD1. Germline-derived CDR1 and CDR2 are MNHEY and SMNVEV (reference sequence). Trimming at V came to 4 bases and at J to 4 bases, leaving 5 bases not matched to a gene. CDR3 size: 14 residues. The CDR3 region is CASSSDRGSYGYTF. The CDR3 nucleotides are TGTGCCAGCAGTTCCGACAGGGGAAGCTATGGCTACACCTTC.

The chain couples TRBV5-5 to TRBJ2-2, with D maybe TRBD1 (5 bases). The CDR3 loop spans 13 amino acids. Between the trimmed V and J ends, which lost 0 bases and 8 bases, there was a span of 8 bases. Germline CDR1 is SGHKS and CDR2 is YYEKEE (reference sequence). The CDR3 sequence is CASSLAGLGELFF. The CDR3, as DNA: TGTGCCAGCAGCTTGGCAGGGTTGGGGGAGCTGTTTTTT.

This clone was seen repeatedly, ten times or more. The chain employs TRBV4-1 and TRBJ1-1, with D perhaps matching TRBD1 (6 bases). V lost 0 bases, J lost 6 bases, and 11 bases lay in between. The CDR3 runs 14 residues. The V gene's germline CDR1 is MGHRA and CDR2 YSYEKL. The CDR3 nucleotides read TGCGCCAGCAGCCAAGATCCTGGGGGCCCTGAAGCTTTCTTT. This translates into CASSQDPGGPEAFF.